This entry describes one T cell receptor beta chain. These data are taken from a study of shared clonotypes between healthy human individuals. Some clones are missing from TCRdb's copy, which holds only in-frame ones; the method was immunoSEQ multiplex PCR. The sample carries about 2.3 million clones, roughly 93% recorded once. The germline V gene has CDR1 MNHEY and CDR2 SMNVEV (reference sequence). Trimming shortened V by 6 bases and J by 2 bases, and 34 bases separated the two germline ends. This CDR3 region has 21 residues. The V and J genes are TRBV27 and TRBJ1-2; weak D call: TRBD1 (6 bases). This TCR was recovered from a man aged 18 to 30 in good health. Some clones in this sample may be carry-over from other donors' samples. The specimen was naive CD4+ T cells from PBMCs. The subset was: CD45RA+ positively selected. The CDR3 reads CASRRQTGPWRGGGSNYGYTF. The CDR3 DNA follows: TGTGCCAGCAGGCGACAGACCGGGCCCTGGAGGGGAGGGGGTTCCAACTATGGCTACACCTTC.